The 7 T cell receptor beta chains reported below all come from one sample, sequenced in a study of monozygotic twins with inflammatory bowel disease. TCRdb re-analyzed the 5' RACE reads; it lists each CDR3 protein once, without DNA. The table for this sample gives 200,000 to 250,000 distinct CDR3 sequences. Sequencing used blood. The source of these receptors is a human donor with ulcerative colitis or Crohn's disease, or a healthy co-twin of an affected twin (not recorded which).

The chain carries TRBV5-1 and TRBJ2-1; TCRdb picks TRBD1, but there is no DNA to check that call. There are 18 residues in the CDR3. The germline CDR1 and CDR2 sequences are SGHRS and YFSETQ. CDR3 protein: CASSSAGGGRVSYNEQFF.

The chain joins TRBV6-1 to TRBJ2-1; without DNA, the TCRdb call of TRBD1 cannot be checked. The CDR3 extends over 13 amino acids. Germline V CDR1 and CDR2: MNHNS, SASEGT. CDR3 sequence reads: CASSGTGGNEQFF.

This chain uses TRBV10-3 with TRBJ1-2; TCRdb's D call, TRBD1, is unchecked because there is no DNA. CDR3 size: 14 residues. CDR1 and CDR2 (germline): ENHRY, SYGVKD. CDR3 protein: CAISKGQGGNGYTF.

The rearrangement links TRBV20-1 to TRBJ2-7; TCRdb selects TRBD1, and the lack of DNA leaves this call unchecked. CDR1 and CDR2 from the germline V gene are DFQATT and SNEGSKA (reference sequence). This CDR3 has 15 amino acids. This CDR3 reads CSARGTGGFFYEQYF.

The chain's CDR3 is CASSLEASGGETQYF. The genes are TRBV5-4 and TRBJ2-5; the D call from TCRdb, TRBD2, cannot be confirmed without DNA. Germline CDR1 and CDR2: SGHNT and YYREEE (reference sequence). This CDR3 comprises 15 residues.

The rearrangement uses TRBV29-1 and TRBJ2-1; TCRdb's D call of TRBD1 is untestable without DNA. This CDR3 spans 14 amino acids. Looked up from germline, CDR1 is SQVTM and CDR2 is ANQGSEA. The CDR3 loop reads CSAPIQQGKAEQFF.

This rearrangement joins TRBV7-2 to TRBJ1-1. Germline CDR1 SGHTA, CDR2 FQGNSA. The CDR3 consists of 13 residues. The CDR3: CASSFSPKAEAFF. Together with reference TRBV7-2 and TRBJ1-1, the CDR3 gives the full variable domain: GAGVSQSPSNKVTEKGKDVELRCDPISGHTALYWYRQSLGQGLEFLIYFQGNSAPDKSGLPSDRFSAERTGGSVSTLTIQRTQQEDSAVYLCASSFSPKAEAFFGQGTRLTVV.